Listed below are T cell receptor beta chains from one sample, sequenced in a study of shared clonotypes between healthy human individuals. Produced via immunoSEQ multiplex PCR; TCRdb's table is partial and in-frame only. Found here are about 2.3 million clones, 80% to 95% of them singletons; the top ten hold 0.39%. The sample taken for sequencing was naive CD4+ T cells from PBMCs. These receptors all stem from a young man in good health. Some clones in this sample may be carry-over from other donors' samples. The CDR3 runs from the conserved cysteine through the conserved F or W. A D gene is named only where the DNA matches it firmly. Size is stated for part of the rows, as once, few or many counts, or as a class when the clone is expanded.

D	size	V	length	J	CDR3	DNA
TRBD2	-	TRBV15	16	TRBJ2-2	CATSRDQTSGPGELFF	TGTGCCACCAGCAGAGATCAGACTAGCGGCCCCGGGGAGCTGTTTTTT
TRBD1	-	TRBV5-6	15	TRBJ1-2	CASSSGQGDIGGYTF	TGTGCCAGCAGCTCGGGACAGGGGGACATCGGTGGCTACACCTTC
-	-	TRBV13	14	TRBJ2-7	CASSSPRGPYEQYF	TGTGCCAGCAGCTCCCCCCGAGGTCCCTACGAGCAGTACTTC
TRBD2	-	TRBV28	18	TRBJ2-3	CASSLGTSGIRFTDTQYF	TGTGCCAGCAGTCTCGGGACTAGCGGGATTCGCTTCACAGATACGCAGTATTTT
-	-	TRBV2	14	TRBJ2-5	CASSVQGAGETQYF	TGTGCCAGCAGTGTACAGGGAGCTGGGGAGACCCAGTACTTC
-	few	TRBV5-6	15	TRBJ1-5	CASSLWHRNNQPQHF	TGTGCCAGCAGCTTGTGGCACAGGAACAATCAGCCCCAGCATTTT
-	-	TRBV28	14	TRBJ1-2	CASISPGRNYGYTF	TGTGCCAGCATTTCCCCGGGACGGAACTATGGCTACACCTTC
-	-	TRBV7-9	12	TRBJ2-2	CASSLRSGELFF	TGTGCCAGCAGCTTAAGGTCTGGGGAGCTGTTTTTT
-	-	TRBV5-1	17	TRBJ2-5	CASSRPYQEGSEETQYF	TGCGCCAGCAGCCGACCATATCAAGAAGGATCAGAAGAGACCCAGTACTTC
-	-	TRBV19	12	TRBJ2-7	CASRAGVSEQYF	TGTGCCAGTAGGGCAGGGGTGAGCGAGCAGTACTTC
-	once	TRBV28	15	TRBJ2-4	CASSATRLAKNIQYF	TGTGCCAGCAGCGCTACACGCCTAGCCAAAAACATTCAGTACTTC
TRBD1	-	TRBV6-1	15	TRBJ1-2	CASSPRQGQVDGYTF	TGTGCCAGCAGTCCCCGACAGGGGCAAGTAGATGGCTACACCTTC
-	-	TRBV29-1	13	TRBJ1-2	CSVESGGDYGYTF	TGCAGCGTTGAATCGGGGGGCGACTATGGCTACACCTTC
-	-	TRBV7-2	15	TRBJ1-2	CASSSQSGLGEGYTF	TGTGCCAGCAGCTCCCAATCGGGCCTCGGGGAGGGCTACACCTTC
-	-	TRBV28	12	TRBJ2-1	CASSLPPNEQFF	TGTGCCAGCAGTTTACCCCCAAATGAGCAGTTCTTC
-	-	TRBV5-1	14	TRBJ2-1	CASSLGVSANEQFF	TGCGCCAGCAGCTTGGGGGTATCAGCAAATGAGCAGTTCTTC
TRBD1	-	TRBV6-5	14	TRBJ2-4	CATRTGAMKNIQYF	TGTGCCACCCGGACAGGGGCCATGAAAAACATTCAGTACTTC
-	-	TRBV7-3	13	TRBJ2-7	CASSLYTGREQYF	TGTGCCAGCAGCTTATATACAGGGCGCGAGCAGTACTTC
-	-	TRBV30	13	TRBJ1-1	CAWKDQPNTEAFF	TGTGCCTGGAAGGACCAACCGAACACTGAAGCTTTCTTT
-	-	TRBV27	17	TRBJ2-5	CASSPYGIRRGTETQYF	TGTGCCAGCAGTCCGTACGGTATTCGCAGGGGGACTGAGACCCAGTACTTC
-	-	TRBV5-1	15	TRBJ2-1	CASSFDGRTYNEQFF	TGCGCCAGCAGCTTCGACGGCCGGACGTACAATGAGCAGTTCTTC
TRBD1	-	TRBV11-3	15	TRBJ2-1	CASSWTGISYNEQFF	TGTGCCAGCAGCTGGACAGGGATCTCCTACAATGAGCAGTTCTTC
TRBD1	-	TRBV5-1	14	TRBJ1-2	CASSSGQGASSYTF	TGCGCCAGCAGCTCCGGACAGGGGGCTAGTAGCTACACCTTC